These T cell receptor beta chains were read from a single sample in a study of T-cell reconstitution after alpha-beta-depleted transplantation in children. Each CDR3 protein is one row after TCRdb ran MiXCR on the PCR reads. The data show 200,000 to 300,000 distinct CDR3 sequences, around 12% seen once. The sequencing used PBMCs from the stem cell graft donor, collected from the stem cell graft. Source of these receptors: a human donor who donated a stem cell graft to a child with acute lymphoblastic leukemia. CDR3s include the opening cysteine and the closing phenylalanine or tryptophan. The D gene is left open where the match is weak. Clone size is given as once, few or many counts, or a class when the clone is expanded.

V,J,D,size,CDR3,DNA
TRBV28,TRBJ2-3,TRBD2,many,CASESGGRADTQYF,TGTGCCAGTGAATCGGGGGGTAGGGCAGATACGCAGTATTTT
TRBV6-2/TRBV6-3,TRBJ2-2,TRBD1,many,CAARAGTGETGELFF,TGTGCCGCCAGGGCCGGGACAGGGGAGACCGGGGAGCTGTTTTTT
TRBV6-2/TRBV6-3,TRBJ2-2,TRBD1,many,CASSYNTILSGTENTGELFF,TGTGCCAGCAGTTACAATACCATCTTATCCGGGACAGAGAACACCGGGGAGCTGTTTTTT
TRBV4-3,TRBJ2-3,NA,many,CASSQRRSTDTQYF,TGCGCCAGCAGCCAGAGGCGGAGCACAGATACGCAGTATTTT
TRBV29-1,TRBJ2-1,TRBD1,many,CSVVKRGQGNEQFF,TGCAGCGTTGTCAAGAGGGGGCAAGGTAATGAGCAGTTCTTC
TRBV30,TRBJ1-5,NA,many,CAWSAKSGLPQHF,TGTGCCTGGAGTGCGAAATCGGGGCTCCCCCAGCATTTT
TRBV12-5,TRBJ2-7,TRBD1,many,CASGTGQGHEQYF,TGTGCTAGTGGCACGGGACAGGGTCACGAGCAGTACTTC
TRBV12-3/TRBV12-4,TRBJ2-2,TRBD2,many,CASTLRGVATGELFF,TGTGCCAGCACGCTCCGGGGGGTGGCCACCGGGGAGCTGTTTTTT
TRBV12-3/TRBV12-4,TRBJ1-4,NA,many,CASSLDAARSFNEKLFF,TGTGCCAGCAGTTTAGACGCCGCCAGGAGCTTTAATGAAAAACTGTTTTTT
TRBV7-2,TRBJ2-7,TRBD1,few,CASSLAGQGHEQYF,TGTGCCAGCAGCTTGGCGGGACAGGGACACGAGCAGTACTTC
TRBV10-3,TRBJ1-6,NA,many,CAIALDFRNSPLHF,TGTGCCATCGCATTAGACTTCCGTAATTCACCCCTCCACTTT